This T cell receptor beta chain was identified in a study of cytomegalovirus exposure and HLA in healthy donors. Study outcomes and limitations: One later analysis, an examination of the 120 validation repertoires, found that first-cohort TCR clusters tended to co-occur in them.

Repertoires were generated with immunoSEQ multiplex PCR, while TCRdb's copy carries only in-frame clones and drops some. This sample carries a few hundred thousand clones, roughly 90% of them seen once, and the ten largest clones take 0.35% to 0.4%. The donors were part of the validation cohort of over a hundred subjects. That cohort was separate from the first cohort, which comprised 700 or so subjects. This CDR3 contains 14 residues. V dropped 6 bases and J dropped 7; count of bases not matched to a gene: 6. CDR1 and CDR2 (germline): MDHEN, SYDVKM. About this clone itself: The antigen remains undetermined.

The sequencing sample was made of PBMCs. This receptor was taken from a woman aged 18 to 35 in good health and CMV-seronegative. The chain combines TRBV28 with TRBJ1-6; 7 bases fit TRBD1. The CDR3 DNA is TGTGCCAGCAGCCCGGGACAGAAAAATTCACCCCTCCACTTT. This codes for CASSPGQKNSPLHF.